This T cell receptor beta chain was recovered during a study of PD-1 blockade in classical Hodgkin lymphoma. Findings and limits, study-wide: TCR diversity in CD4+, not CD8+, cells rose significantly by C4D1. Baseline TCR diversity was reportedly lower in newly diagnosed patients than in healthy donors. It was reported as lower still in relapsed/refractory patients.

About this clone itself: Antigen unknown.

This table comes from immunoSEQ multiplex PCR, and its TCRdb copy is limited to in-frame clones, with some not included. Counted here are 100,000 or so clones, about 92% occurring once; the ten biggest clones make up just under 2%. Noted time point: cycle 4 day 1 (C4D1), after 6 weeks of nivolumab. Every one of the patients relapsed after autologous stem cell transplantation (brentuximab vedotin exposure was variable). Complete response, partial response or progressive disease constituted the best responses recorded. The trim removed 5 bases at V and 2 bases at J, leaving 14 bases unmatched. Germline CDR1 is GTSNPN and CDR2 is SVGIG (reference sequence). The CDR3 has 18 amino acids.

The material was peripheral blood mononuclear cells (PBMCs), obtained before the fourth cycle of nivolumab. The clonotype was recovered from a human donor with classical Hodgkin lymphoma. V gene TRBV30 combines with J gene TRBJ2-6, with 8 bases fitting TRBD2. In nucleotides, the CDR3 is TGTGCCTGGGGTCCTCCGGGACTAGTCCTGGCTGGGGCCAACGTCCTGACTTTC. Translation: CAWGPPGLVLAGANVLTF.